Listed below are T cell receptor beta chains from one sample, sequenced in a study of beta chain features in type 1 diabetes. Assay used: immunoSEQ multiplex PCR; TCRdb lists only in-frame clones, some missing. This sample carries about 260,000 clones, about a fifth of them seen once, and the ten largest clones take less than 0.03%. The source material was naive CD4+ T cells from blood. These receptors were collected from a woman aged 40 to 50 with type 1 diabetes. CDR3s include the opening cysteine and the closing phenylalanine or tryptophan. A D gene is named only where the DNA matches it firmly. Expanded clones get a size class; other rows say once, few or many, or leave the size out.

V gene	clone size	J gene	D gene	CDR3 DNA	CDR3 protein
TRBV18	.	TRBJ2-1	TRBD2	TGTGCCAGCTCACGGACTAGCGGGAACTACAATGAGCAGTTCTTC	CASSRTSGNYNEQFF
TRBV5-1	.	TRBJ2-2	.	TGCGCCAGCAGCATCGGACAGACTAACACCGGGGAGCTGTTTTTT	CASSIGQTNTGELFF
TRBV30	.	TRBJ1-2	.	TGTGCCTGGGGGGCGTCGGCTTATGGCTACACCTTC	CAWGASAYGYTF
TRBV7-2	few	TRBJ1-1	TRBD1	TGTGCCAGCAATCCGGACAGGGGGTACACTGAAGCTTTCTTT	CASNPDRGYTEAFF
TRBV28	.	TRBJ2-1	TRBD1	TGTGCCAGCGCCGGGACAGGGACCCATGAGCAGTTCTTC	CASAGTGTHEQFF
TRBV30	.	TRBJ2-1	TRBD1	TGTGCCTGGAGTGAAGACAGGGTCAATGAGCAGTTCTTC	CAWSEDRVNEQFF
TRBV20-1	.	TRBJ2-5	TRBD1	TGCAGTGCTCCGGACAGGGAGACCCAGTACTTC	CSAPDRETQYF
TRBV29-1	few	TRBJ1-5	TRBD1	TGCAGCGTTGGGACAGGTGTCGATCAGCCCCAGCATTTT	CSVGTGVDQPQHF
TRBV5-6	.	TRBJ2-5	.	TGTGCCAGCAGCTTTACAGGGTTAGAGACCCAGTACTTC	CASSFTGLETQYF
TRBV7-2	few	TRBJ1-4	TRBD1	TGTGCCAGCAGCCCTGCCGGGACAGGGGGGAAAAAACTGTTTTTT	CASSPAGTGGKKLFF
TRBV29-1	.	TRBJ2-5	.	TGCAGCGCCATAGCGCCCCTCCAAGAGACCCAGTACTTC	CSAIAPLQETQYF
TRBV28	.	TRBJ1-1	.	TGTGCCAGCAGTTCGTCGGGGATCGACACTGAAGCTTTCTTT	CASSSSGIDTEAFF
TRBV28	few	TRBJ2-7	TRBD1	TGTGCCAGCAGACCAACCGGGACAGAAGATTACGAGCAGTACTTC	CASRPTGTEDYEQYF
TRBV28	few	TRBJ1-2	TRBD1	TGTGCCAGCAGTTTACAGGGGGACTATGGCTACACCTTC	CASSLQGDYGYTF
TRBV7-3	few	TRBJ2-3	TRBD2	TGTGCCAGCAGCTCCAGCGGGGGGAGGACAGATACGCAGTATTTT	CASSSSGGRTDTQYF
TRBV6-5	few	TRBJ1-5	TRBD1	TGTGCCAGCAGTATTGGGACAGACAAGCCCCAGCATTTT	CASSIGTDKPQHF
TRBV28	.	TRBJ1-2	TRBD1	TGTGCCAGCAGTTCATCGGGACAGGGCTATGGCTACACCTTC	CASSSSGQGYGYTF
TRBV19	few	TRBJ2-1	TRBD1	TGTGCCACCTCCGATTGGGGAACGGGACAGGGGGCGCAGAATGAGCAGTTCTTC	CATSDWGTGQGAQNEQFF
TRBV25-1	.	TRBJ1-5	.	TGTGCCAGCAGTGAATCAGGTCTTGGTGGGCCCCAGCATTTT	CASSESGLGGPQHF
TRBV7-8	.	TRBJ2-6	TRBD2	TGTGCCAGCAGCTTAGAGGCCGGGGGGGTCACTGGGGCCAACGTCCTGACTTTC	CASSLEAGGVTGANVLTF
TRBV6-5	few	TRBJ2-7	.	TGTGCCAGCAGTTACTCGGTCGGGTACGAGCAGTACTTC	CASSYSVGYEQYF
TRBV7-9	.	TRBJ1-5	TRBD1	TGTGCCAGCAGCTATTGGACAGGCATTAACAATCAGCCCCAGCATTTT	CASSYWTGINNQPQHF
TRBV15	.	TRBJ1-6	.	TGTGCCACCAGCAGATCCCTCCAGCAGGGGTCGGGTTCACCCCTCCACTTT	CATSRSLQQGSGSPLHF
TRBV6-1	few	TRBJ2-1	.	TGTGCCAGCAGTGAACCTATCTCTACCTGGCAGTTCTTC	CASSEPISTWQFF
TRBV7-8	few	TRBJ2-1	TRBD2	TGTGCCAGCAGCGGAAGGACTAGTTACAATGAGCAGTTCTTC	CASSGRTSYNEQFF
TRBV9	few	TRBJ2-7	TRBD1	TGTGCCAGCAGCGTAGAAGGGACAGGGGGCAAGTACGAGCAGTACTTC	CASSVEGTGGKYEQYF
TRBV4-2	few	TRBJ1-2	.	TGTGCCACCACAACTCGACAGCGCTTATCCCCAAACTATGGCTACACCTTC	CATTTRQRLSPNYGYTF
TRBV7-3	few	TRBJ1-1	.	TGTGCCAGCCTACCCCTCCTTCCGGGGGTAGGGACTGAAGCTTTCTTT	CASLPLLPGVGTEAFF
TRBV5-4	few	TRBJ2-5	.	TGTGCCAGCAGCTTGGCCGACGGGTTCGGAGAGACCCAGTACTTC	CASSLADGFGETQYF
TRBV15	.	TRBJ2-1	.	TGTGCCACCAGCAGAGATCGGGGGGCGGGTGAGCAGTTCTTC	CATSRDRGAGEQFF
TRBV7-3	.	TRBJ2-1	TRBD2	TGTGCCAGCAGCTTAGTAGTGACTAGCGCTCAAACCTACAATGAGCAGTTCTTC	CASSLVVTSAQTYNEQFF
TRBV28	.	TRBJ2-1	.	TGTGCCAGCAGCCTCAGTGGCCCAGCCTACAATGAGCAGTTCTTC	CASSLSGPAYNEQFF
TRBV9	.	TRBJ2-2	.	TGTGCCAGCAGCACGGGACAGAACACCGGGGAGCTGTTTTTT	CASSTGQNTGELFF
TRBV9	.	TRBJ1-2	.	TGTGCCAGCAGCGACGGGAACTATGGCTACACCTTC	CASSDGNYGYTF
TRBV30	.	TRBJ1-5	.	TGTGCCTGGAGTGAAAACAGGGATCAGCCCCAGCATTTT	CAWSENRDQPQHF
TRBV20-1	.	TRBJ2-1	.	TGCAGTGCTCCGGGCGGGAATGAGCAGTTCTTC	CSAPGGNEQFF
TRBV5-1	few	TRBJ2-5	.	TGCGCCAGCAGCTTGTACTATCAAGAGACCCAGTACTTC	CASSLYYQETQYF